Here is one TCR beta chain with its context. The antigen remains undetermined. Looked up from germline, CDR1 is SGHNT and CDR2 is YYREEE (reference sequence). This CDR3 region has 16 residues. J lost 2 bases, V lost 4 bases, and 11 bases had no gene match. This entry belongs to a study of early stage breast cancer tumors. The study's findings and limits: Commonly generated sequences made up most enriched TCRB sequences shared between patients.

Sequenced by immunoSEQ multiplex PCR; TCRdb stores in-frame clones only, minus some. The sample contains some 20,000 clones, around 83% of which appear only once. This sequence joins TRBV5-4 and TRBJ1-1; 7 bases align to TRBD1. What was sequenced was blood. The sequence was collected from a person aged 65-85 years with breast cancer. CDR3 nucleotides: TGTGCCAGCAGCGGTCGACAGGGTGGTTTTAACACTGAAGCTTTCTTT. Protein product: CASSGRQGGFNTEAFF.